This TCR beta chain was obtained from a study of tumor T cells in aggressive B-cell lymphoma. Some clones are missing from TCRdb's copy, which holds only in-frame ones; the method was immunoSEQ multiplex PCR. The table lists 5,900 or so clones, roughly 80% of them singletons. In germline, CDR1 is SQVTM, CDR2 ANQGSEA. Trimming took 3 bases from V and 5 from J, leaving 16 bases between them. This CDR3 spans 14 amino acids. V usage is TRBV29-1 and J usage is TRBJ2-5, with D maybe TRBD2 (6 bases). Sample: tumor tissue. The clonotype comes from an adult with diffuse large B cell lymphoma. The CDR3 nucleotides are TGCAGCGTTGATGTGGGCGGGACGGGTGAGACCCAGTACTTC. This sequence encodes CSVDVGGTGETQYF.